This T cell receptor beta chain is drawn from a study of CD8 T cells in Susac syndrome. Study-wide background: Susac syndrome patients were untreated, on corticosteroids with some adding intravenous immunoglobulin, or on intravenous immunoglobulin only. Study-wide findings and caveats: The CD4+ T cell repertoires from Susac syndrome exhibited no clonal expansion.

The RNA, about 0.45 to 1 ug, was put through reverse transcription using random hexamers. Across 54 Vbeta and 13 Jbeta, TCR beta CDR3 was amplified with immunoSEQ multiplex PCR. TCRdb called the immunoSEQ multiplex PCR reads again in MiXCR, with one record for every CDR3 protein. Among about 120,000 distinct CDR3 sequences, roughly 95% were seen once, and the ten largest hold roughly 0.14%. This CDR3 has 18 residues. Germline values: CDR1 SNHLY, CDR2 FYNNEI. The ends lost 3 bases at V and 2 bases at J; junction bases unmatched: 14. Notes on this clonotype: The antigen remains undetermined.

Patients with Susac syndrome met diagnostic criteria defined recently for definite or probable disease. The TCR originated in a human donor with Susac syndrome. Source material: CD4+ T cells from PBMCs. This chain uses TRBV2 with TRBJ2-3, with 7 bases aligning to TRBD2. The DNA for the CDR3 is TGTGCCAGCAGTGACCAAATACTACTAGCGTATTTCACAGATACGCAGTATTTT. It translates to CASSDQILLAYFTDTQYF.